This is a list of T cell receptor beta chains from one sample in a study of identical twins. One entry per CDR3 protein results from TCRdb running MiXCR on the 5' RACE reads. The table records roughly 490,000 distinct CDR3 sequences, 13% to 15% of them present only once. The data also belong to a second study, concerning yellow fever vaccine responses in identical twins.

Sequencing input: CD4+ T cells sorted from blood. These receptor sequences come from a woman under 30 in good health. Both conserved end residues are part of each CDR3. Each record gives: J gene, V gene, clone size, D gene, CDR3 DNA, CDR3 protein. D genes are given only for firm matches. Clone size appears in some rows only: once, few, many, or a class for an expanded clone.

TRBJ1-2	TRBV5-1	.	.	TGCGCCAGCAGCTTGGCAGAGGGTCCGGTCTATGGCTACACCTTC	CASSLAEGPVYGYTF
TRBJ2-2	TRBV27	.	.	TGTGCCAGCAGTTCCCACAGGGCCGGGGAGCTGTTTTTT	CASSSHRAGELFF
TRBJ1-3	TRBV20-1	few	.	TGCAGTGCTAGAGACGGTTTGGGGGGCTCTGGAAACACCATATATTTT	CSARDGLGGSGNTIYF
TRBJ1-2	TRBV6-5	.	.	TGTGCCAGCAGTTACTCTGCAGGGGTGGGCTATGGCTACACCTTC	CASSYSAGVGYGYTF
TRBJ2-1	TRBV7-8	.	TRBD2	TGTGCCAGCAGCTTAGCCCTTTTCCGACTAGCGGACAATGAGCAGTTCTTC	CASSLALFRLADNEQFF
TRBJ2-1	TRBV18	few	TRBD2	TGTGCCAGCTCACTTTTTGGACTAGCGGGGTTTTTCAATGAGCAGTTCTTC	CASSLFGLAGFFNEQFF
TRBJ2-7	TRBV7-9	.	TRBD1	TGTGCCAGCAGCTTTTCAGGGGGCAGACTCTACGAGCAGTACTTC	CASSFSGGRLYEQYF
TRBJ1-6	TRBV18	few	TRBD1	TGTGCCAGCTCCCCAGCGCAGGGGGTCGGTTCACCCCTCCACTTT	CASSPAQGVGSPLHF
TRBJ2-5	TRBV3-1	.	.	TGTGCCAGCAGCCAACGGCCCTCGGGACAAAGACAAGAGACCCAGTACTTC	CASSQRPSGQRQETQYF
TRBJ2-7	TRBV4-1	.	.	TGCGCCAGCAGCCCTCAGGGACCTAGCCCCTGGGAGCAGTACTTC	CASSPQGPSPWEQYF
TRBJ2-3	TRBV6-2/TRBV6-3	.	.	TGTGCCAGCAGTTATTCGGACCTCACAGATACGCAGTATTTT	CASSYSDLTDTQYF
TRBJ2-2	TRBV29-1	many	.	TGCAGCGTTGTAAAATCCGCGAACACCGGGGAGCTGTTTTTT	CSVVKSANTGELFF
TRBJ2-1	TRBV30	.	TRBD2	TGTGCCTGGAGTGGAAGCGGGGGGCTGAATGAGCAGTTCTTC	CAWSGSGGLNEQFF
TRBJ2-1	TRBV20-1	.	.	TGCAGTGCTAGCGATAGGGGGGGACAGGTTTTCAATGAGCAGTTCTTC	CSASDRGGQVFNEQFF
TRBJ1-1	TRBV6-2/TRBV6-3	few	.	TGTGCCAGCAGTTACTCGCGCACCGGGACTGCGACCACTGAAGCTTTCTTT	CASSYSRTGTATTEAFF
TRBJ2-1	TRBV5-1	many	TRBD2	TGCGCCAGCAGCTATGGACTAGCGGGAGTTGGTGAGCAGTTCTTC	CASSYGLAGVGEQFF